This record looks at one T cell receptor (beta chain) sequence and its context. Its antigen is not known. Sequencing used immunoSEQ multiplex PCR; TCRdb keeps in-frame clones, though not all of them. The sample includes approximately 80,000 clones, around 82% of them seen just once. The sample is drawn from a study of T cells in localized non-small cell lung cancer. Study-level results: In uninvolved adjacent lung, T cell clonality reached its highest value, exceeding tumor. Among blood samples, higher T cell density accompanied longer overall survival. Adjacent lung tissue had a median approximately 57 of the top 100 clones found in the tumor.

Germline V gene data show CDR1 as MNHEY and CDR2 as SVGAGI. This CDR3 has 15 residues. The ends were cut back, 2 bases at V and 0 bases at J, with 8 bases in the middle. The sequencing here drew on peripheral blood, taken before any cancer treatment. This clonotype was obtained from a female donor older than 55 with stage I lung adenocarcinoma. The J gene is TRBJ1-5, the V gene TRBV6-5; possibly TRBD1 for D (5 bases). The CDR3 loop is CASSYRDSSNQPQHF. The CDR3 DNA is TGTGCCAGCAGTTACAGGGACTCTAGCAATCAGCCCCAGCATTTT.